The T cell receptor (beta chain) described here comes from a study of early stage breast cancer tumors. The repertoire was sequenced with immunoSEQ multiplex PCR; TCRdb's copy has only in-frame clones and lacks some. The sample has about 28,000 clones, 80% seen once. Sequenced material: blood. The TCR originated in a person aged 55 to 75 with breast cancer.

For the CDR3, the DNA is TGCGCCAGCAGCACCCAGGGCGCGAACACTGAAGCTTTCTTT. Protein product: CASSTQGANTEAFF. The chain joins TRBV5-1 to TRBJ1-1, with a tentative D call TRBD1 (5 bases). This CDR3 region has 14 residues. The germline gives CDR1 SGHRS, CDR2 YFSETQ. Trimming pared 4 bases from V and 1 base from J, leaving 11 bases between.